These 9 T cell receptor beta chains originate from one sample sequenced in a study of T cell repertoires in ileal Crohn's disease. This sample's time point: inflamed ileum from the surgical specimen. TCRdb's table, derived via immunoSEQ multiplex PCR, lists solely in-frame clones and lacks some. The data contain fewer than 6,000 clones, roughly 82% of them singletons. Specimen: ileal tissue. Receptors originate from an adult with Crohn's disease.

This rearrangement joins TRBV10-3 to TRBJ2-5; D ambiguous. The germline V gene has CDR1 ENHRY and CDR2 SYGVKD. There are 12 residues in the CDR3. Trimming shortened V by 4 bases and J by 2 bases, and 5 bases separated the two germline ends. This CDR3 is CAISVGQETQYF. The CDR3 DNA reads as TGTGCCATCAGTGTGGGGCAAGAGACCCAGTACTTC.

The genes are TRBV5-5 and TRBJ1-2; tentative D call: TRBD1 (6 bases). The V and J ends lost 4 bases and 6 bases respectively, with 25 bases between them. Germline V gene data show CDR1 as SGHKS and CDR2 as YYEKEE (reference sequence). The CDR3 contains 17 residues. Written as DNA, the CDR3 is TGTGCCAGCAGCCCCCATGGGAGGGGGGCCGCAAGGAATGGCTACACCTTC. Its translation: CASSPHGRGAARNGYTF.

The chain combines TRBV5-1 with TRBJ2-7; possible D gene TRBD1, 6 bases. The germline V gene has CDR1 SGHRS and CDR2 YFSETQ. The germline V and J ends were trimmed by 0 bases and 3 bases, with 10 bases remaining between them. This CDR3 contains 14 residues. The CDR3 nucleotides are TGCGCCAGCAGCTTGGAACAGGGCTACTACGAGCAGTACTTC. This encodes CASSLEQGYYEQYF. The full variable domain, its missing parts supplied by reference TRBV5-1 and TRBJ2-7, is KAGVTQTPRYLIKTRGQQVTLSCSPISGHRSVSWYQQTPGQGLQFLFEYFSETQRNKGNFPGRFSGRQFSNSRSEMNVSTLELGDSALYLCASSLEQGYYEQYFGPGTRLTVT.

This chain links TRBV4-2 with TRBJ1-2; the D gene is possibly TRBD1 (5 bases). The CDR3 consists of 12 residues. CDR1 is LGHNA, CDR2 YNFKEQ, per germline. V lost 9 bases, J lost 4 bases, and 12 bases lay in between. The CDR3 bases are TGTGCCAGTAGGACACGGGGCTATGGCTACACCTTC. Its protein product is CASRTRGYGYTF.

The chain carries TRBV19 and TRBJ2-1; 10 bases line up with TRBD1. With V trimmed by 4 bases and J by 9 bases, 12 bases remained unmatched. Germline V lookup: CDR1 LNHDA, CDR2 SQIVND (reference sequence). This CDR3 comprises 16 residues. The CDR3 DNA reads TGTGCCAGTAGTACTAACCCGGGACAGGGGACGGGTGAGCAGTTCTTC. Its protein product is CASSTNPGQGTGEQFF.

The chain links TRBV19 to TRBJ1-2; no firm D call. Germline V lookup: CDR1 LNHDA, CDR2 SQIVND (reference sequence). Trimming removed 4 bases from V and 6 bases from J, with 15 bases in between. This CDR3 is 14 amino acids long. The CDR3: CASSTLTPGHGYTF. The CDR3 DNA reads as TGTGCCAGTAGTACCCTTACCCCGGGCCATGGCTACACCTTC.

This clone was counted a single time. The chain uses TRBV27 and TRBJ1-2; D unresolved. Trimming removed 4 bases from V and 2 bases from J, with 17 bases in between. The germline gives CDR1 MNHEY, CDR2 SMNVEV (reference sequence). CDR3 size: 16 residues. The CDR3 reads CASSSSRRIKNYGYTF. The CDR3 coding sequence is TGTGCCAGCAGTTCTAGCAGGAGGATTAAGAACTATGGCTACACCTTC.

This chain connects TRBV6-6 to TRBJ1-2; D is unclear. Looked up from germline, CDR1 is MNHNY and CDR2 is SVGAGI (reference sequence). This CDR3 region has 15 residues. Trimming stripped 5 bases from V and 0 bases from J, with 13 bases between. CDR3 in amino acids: CASSAHQETNYGYTF. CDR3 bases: TGTGCCAGCAGTGCCCACCAGGAAACTAACTATGGCTACACCTTC.

In DNA, the CDR3 is TGTGCCAGCACCGGTGGGACAACTAATGAAAAACTGTTTTTT. Its protein is CASTGGTTNEKLFF. V and J are TRBV28 and TRBJ1-4; D unresolved. V was clipped by 7 bases and J by 0 bases, with 9 bases between them. This CDR3 region has 14 residues. Germline V CDR1 and CDR2: MDHEN, SYDVKM.